This is a list of T cell receptor beta chains from one sample in a study of identical twins. TCRdb itself ran the 5' RACE reads through MiXCR, one entry per CDR3 protein. This sample has 400,000 to 550,000 distinct CDR3 sequences, with 24% found just once. These same records also appear under a second study, on T cells expressing NK-cell markers.

The sample consisted of CD4+ T cells sorted from blood. Receptor source: a woman aged 18-29 years in good health. Both conserved end residues are trimmed from each CDR3. Fields, in order: V gene, CDR3 protein.

v_gene: TRBV7-9
CDR3aa: ASSPERSRTDTQY

v_gene: TRBV11-2
CDR3aa: ASSLVGLGLEQF

v_gene: TRBV7-9
CDR3aa: ASSSGTRSTDTQY

v_gene: TRBV25-1
CDR3aa: ASSRTSVDYT

v_gene: TRBV20-1
CDR3aa: SARDLLAGETQY

v_gene: TRBV12-3/TRBV12-4
CDR3aa: ASSVGTGGSPLH

v_gene: TRBV7-8
CDR3aa: ASSLVLGTKKETQY

v_gene: TRBV3-1
CDR3aa: ASSQDQHRPQH

v_gene: TRBV6-2/TRBV6-3
CDR3aa: ASSLQGAGNQPQH

v_gene: TRBV30
CDR3aa: AWKEQGSYEQY

v_gene: TRBV5-1
CDR3aa: ASSPRQGPAGELF

v_gene: TRBV20-1
CDR3aa: SARASAREQF

v_gene: TRBV5-1
CDR3aa: ASSPGEYNSPLH

v_gene: TRBV4-3
CDR3aa: ASSQSQRRNEQF

v_gene: TRBV29-1
CDR3aa: SVVATSSYDEQF

v_gene: TRBV7-2
CDR3aa: ASRPLAAGELF

v_gene: TRBV27
CDR3aa: ASSGRTHYNEQF

v_gene: TRBV5-1
CDR3aa: ASSPGQRTDTQY

v_gene: TRBV20-1
CDR3aa: SALRAGSNTDTQY

v_gene: TRBV7-9
CDR3aa: ASSQLTGGPYEQF

v_gene: TRBV6-1
CDR3aa: ASSRRTGVEQY

v_gene: TRBV20-1
CDR3aa: SARDAGTGGYQDTQY

v_gene: TRBV12-3/TRBV12-4
CDR3aa: ASSLAGSGYT

v_gene: TRBV7-2
CDR3aa: ASSPSRSNYGYT

v_gene: TRBV10-3
CDR3aa: AIRNTGTSGAYNEQF

v_gene: TRBV29-1
CDR3aa: SVEVVAGGRYKETQY

v_gene: TRBV20-1
CDR3aa: SASTAGDQPQH

v_gene: TRBV29-1
CDR3aa: SVEESRLGTEAF

v_gene: TRBV6-2/TRBV6-3
CDR3aa: ASSYIPGSSYNEQF

v_gene: TRBV5-1
CDR3aa: ASRFRSQPLSTETQY

v_gene: TRBV7-2
CDR3aa: ASSLAFRDEKLF

v_gene: TRBV20-1
CDR3aa: SARGRARNTEAF

v_gene: TRBV27
CDR3aa: ASSVRKQATREETQY

v_gene: TRBV29-1
CDR3aa: SVVVSTRGDGYT

v_gene: TRBV7-9
CDR3aa: ASSLGDRSSYGYT

v_gene: TRBV12-3/TRBV12-4
CDR3aa: ASSRQIPGDTQY

v_gene: TRBV5-1
CDR3aa: ASSSQGRLAGQGSSYNEQF

v_gene: TRBV7-9
CDR3aa: ASGAGDDGNIQY

v_gene: TRBV4-3
CDR3aa: ASSRLKITGANVLT